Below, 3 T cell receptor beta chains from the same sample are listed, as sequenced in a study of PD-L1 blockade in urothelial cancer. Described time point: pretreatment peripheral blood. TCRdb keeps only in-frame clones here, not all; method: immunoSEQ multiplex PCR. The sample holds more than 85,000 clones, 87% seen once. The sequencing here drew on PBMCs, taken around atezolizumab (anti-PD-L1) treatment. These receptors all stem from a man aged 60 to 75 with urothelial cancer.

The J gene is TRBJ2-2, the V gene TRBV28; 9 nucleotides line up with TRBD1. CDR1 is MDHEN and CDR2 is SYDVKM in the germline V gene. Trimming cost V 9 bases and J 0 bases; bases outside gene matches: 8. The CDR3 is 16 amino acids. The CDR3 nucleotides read TGTGCCAGTGACGGCGGACAGGGGCCGAACACCGGGGAGCTGTTTTTT. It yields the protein CASDGGQGPNTGELFF.

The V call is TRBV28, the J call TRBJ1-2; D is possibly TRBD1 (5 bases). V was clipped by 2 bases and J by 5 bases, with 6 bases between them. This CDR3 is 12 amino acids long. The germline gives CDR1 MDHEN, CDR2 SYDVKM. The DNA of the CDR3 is TGTGCCAGCAGTTTACCAGGGTATGGCTACACCTTC. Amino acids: CASSLPGYGYTF.

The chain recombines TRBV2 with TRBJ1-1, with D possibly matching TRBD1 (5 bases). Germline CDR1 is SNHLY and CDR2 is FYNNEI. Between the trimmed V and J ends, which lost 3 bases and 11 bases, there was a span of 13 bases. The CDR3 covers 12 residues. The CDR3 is CASSEGGLRAFF. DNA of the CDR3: TGTGCCAGCAGTGAGGGGGGATTAAGGGCTTTCTTT. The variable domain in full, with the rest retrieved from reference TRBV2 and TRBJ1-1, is EPEVTQTPSHQVTQMGQEVILRCVPISNHLYFYWYRQILGQKVEFLVSFYNNEISEKSEIFDDQFSVERPDGSNFTLKIRSTKLEDSAMYFCASSEGGLRAFFGQGTRLTVV.